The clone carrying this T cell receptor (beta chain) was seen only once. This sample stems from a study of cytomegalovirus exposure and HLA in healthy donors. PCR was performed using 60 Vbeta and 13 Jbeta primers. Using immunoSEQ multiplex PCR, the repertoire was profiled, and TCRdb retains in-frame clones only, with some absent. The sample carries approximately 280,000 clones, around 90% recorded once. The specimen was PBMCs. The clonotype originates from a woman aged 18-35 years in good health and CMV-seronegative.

In DNA, the CDR3 is TGCGCCAGCAGCGGAGGGGACAGGGGATATACGCAGTATTTT. Residues: CASSGGDRGYTQYF. This chain links TRBV5-1 with TRBJ2-3, with 10 bases aligning to TRBD1. The CDR3 is 14 residues long. Germline V gives CDR1 SGHRS, CDR2 YFSETQ. The V and J ends lost 4 bases and 7 bases, in that order; junction bases with no gene match: 6.